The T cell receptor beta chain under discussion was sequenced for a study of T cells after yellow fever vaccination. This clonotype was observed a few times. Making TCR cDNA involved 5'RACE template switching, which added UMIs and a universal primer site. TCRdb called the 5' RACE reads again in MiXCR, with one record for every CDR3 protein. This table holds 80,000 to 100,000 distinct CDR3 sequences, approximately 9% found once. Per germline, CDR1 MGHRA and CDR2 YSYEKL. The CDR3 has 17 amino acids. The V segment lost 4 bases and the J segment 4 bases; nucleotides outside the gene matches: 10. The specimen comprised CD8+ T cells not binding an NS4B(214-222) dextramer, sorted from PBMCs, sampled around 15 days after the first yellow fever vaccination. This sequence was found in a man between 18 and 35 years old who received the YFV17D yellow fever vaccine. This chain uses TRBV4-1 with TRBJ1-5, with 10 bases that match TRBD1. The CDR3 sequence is CASSPRDRGVGNQPQHF. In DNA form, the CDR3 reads TGCGCCAGCAGCCCCAGGGACAGGGGCGTGGGGAATCAGCCCCAGCATTTT.